These T cell receptor beta chains were read from a single sample in a study of blood T cell repertoires in COVID-19. Sequencing used immunoSEQ multiplex PCR; TCRdb keeps in-frame clones, though not all of them. The sample lists hundreds of thousands of clones; about 90% were seen once. Sequencing was carried out using PBMCs or T cells enriched from blood (not recorded which). The source of these receptors is a woman in her twenties or thirties with acute COVID-19. The CDR3 runs from the conserved cysteine through the conserved F or W.

J	V	CDR3
TRBJ1-1	TRBV3-1/TRBV3-2	CASSQYAGNTFF
TRBJ2-1	TRBV14	CASSQDGSGWREQFF
TRBJ2-5	TRBV7-9	CASSLGTGQETQYF
TRBJ1-2	TRBV30	CAWSPGTVFYYGYTF
TRBJ1-1	TRBV3-1/TRBV3-2	CASSRRTGGSAEAFF
TRBJ1-5	TRBV2	CASSDGGDDQPQHF
TRBJ1-1	TRBV9	CASSSPVEVTGVAEAFF
TRBJ2-2	TRBV9	CASSVWDRTSSTEELFF
TRBJ1-6	TRBV11-2	CASSFTFGQGHSPLHF
TRBJ2-3	TRBV5-1	CASSWEAGRDTQYF
TRBJ2-5	TRBV9	CASSVKGAQETQYF
TRBJ1-6	TRBV9	CASSVDGAGNSPLHF
TRBJ2-1	TRBV7-9	CASSLTRRTSGDDEQFF
TRBJ2-2	TRBV4-1	CASSHQGFDTGELFF
TRBJ1-5	TRBV30	CAWSVGQLNQPQHF
TRBJ1-1	TRBV25-1	CASSRDIGTEAFF
TRBJ1-2	TRBV5-4	CASSLKRERNYGYTF
TRBJ2-5	TRBV4-1	CASSQERGGRETQYF
TRBJ2-1	TRBV14	CASSQAGGPRTNEQFF
TRBJ1-5	TRBV5-4	CASSLQGGNQPQHF
TRBJ1-1	TRBV25-1	CASSEYGGALRIAFF
TRBJ2-7	TRBV10-3	CAISDIAYEQYF
TRBJ1-5	TRBV25-1	CASSDTGGYQPQHF
TRBJ2-1	TRBV29-1	CSVPLRRSSYNEQFF
TRBJ1-2	TRBV5-1	CASSFVFAEDNYTF
TRBJ2-6	TRBV12-5	CASGSYRVSGANVLTF
TRBJ1-4	TRBV28	CASSFGGHRAPTNEKLFF
TRBJ1-4	TRBV21-1	CASSTHRAGDEKLFF
TRBJ1-5	TRBV5-8	CASSSTDRGAQPQHF
TRBJ1-6	TRBV7-9	CASSSWTGNNSPLHF
TRBJ1-1	TRBV7-9	CASSLDRGTEAFF
TRBJ1-4	TRBV2	CASSEQGSGEKLFF